The clone carrying this TCR beta chain was seen only once. Antigen: not known. The PCR contained 60 Vbeta and 13 Jbeta primers. Data came from immunoSEQ multiplex PCR; TCRdb stores just in-frame clones and leaves some out. The table has some 200,000 clones, roughly 72% seen once. This record belongs to a study of cytomegalovirus exposure and HLA in healthy donors. General observations from the study: In a later analysis, most CMV-associated TCR beta chains appeared HLA-restricted.

The V gene end was trimmed by 1 base and the J gene end by 2 bases; junction bases not matched to a gene: 2. The germline CDR1 and CDR2 sequences are LNHDA and SQIVND (reference sequence). The CDR3 extends over 15 amino acids. The sample comprised PBMCs. The chain is built from TRBV19 and TRBJ2-1; TRBD1 matches 7 bases. The sequence was obtained from a woman aged 25 to 45 in good health and CMV-seropositive. The CDR3 loop reads CASSIGDSAYNEQFF. CDR3 DNA sequence: TGTGCCAGTAGTATAGGGGACAGCGCCTACAATGAGCAGTTCTTC.